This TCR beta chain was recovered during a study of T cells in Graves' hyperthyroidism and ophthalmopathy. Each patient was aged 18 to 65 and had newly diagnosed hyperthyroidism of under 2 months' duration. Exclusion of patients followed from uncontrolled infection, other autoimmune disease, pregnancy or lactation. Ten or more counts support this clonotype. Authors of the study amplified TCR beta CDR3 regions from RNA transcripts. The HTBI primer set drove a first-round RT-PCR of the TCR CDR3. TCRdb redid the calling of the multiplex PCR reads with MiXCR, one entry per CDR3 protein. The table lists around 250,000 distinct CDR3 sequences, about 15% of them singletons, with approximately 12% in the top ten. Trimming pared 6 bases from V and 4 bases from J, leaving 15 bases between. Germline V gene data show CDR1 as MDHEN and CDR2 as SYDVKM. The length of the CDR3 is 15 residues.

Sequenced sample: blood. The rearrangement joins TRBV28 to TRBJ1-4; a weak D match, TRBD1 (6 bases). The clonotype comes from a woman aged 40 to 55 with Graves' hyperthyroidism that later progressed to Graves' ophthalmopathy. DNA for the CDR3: TGTGCCAGCAGCCCTATCCGGGACAATAATGAAAAACTGTTTTTT. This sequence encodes CASSPIRDNNEKLFF. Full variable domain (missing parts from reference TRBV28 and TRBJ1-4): DVKVTQSSRYLVKRTGEKVFLECVQDMDHENMFWYRQDPGLGLRLIYFSYDVKMKEKGDIPEGYSVSREKKERFSLILESASTNQTSMYLCASSPIRDNNEKLFFGSGTQLSVL.